Presented here are 26 T cell receptor beta chains from one specimen sequenced in a study of blood T cell repertoires in COVID-19. Clones were sequenced by immunoSEQ multiplex PCR, and TCRdb holds only the in-frame ones, with some missing. The sample holds 90,000 to 100,000 clones, approximately 83% seen once. Sample: peripheral blood. The receptors originated from a man in his 60s with acute or convalescent COVID-19.

The chain combines TRBV30 with TRBJ1-2; no definite D call. Trimming removed 2 bases from V and 1 base from J, with 11 bases in between. Looked up from germline, CDR1 is GTSNPN and CDR2 is SVGIG (reference sequence). The CDR3 totals 14 residues. Written as DNA, the CDR3 is TGTGCCTGGAGTAATGACGGGAGTAACTATGGCTACACCTTC. Its translation is CAWSNDGSNYGYTF.

V is TRBV10-3 and J is TRBJ2-2; 8 bases agree with TRBD2. Losses at the gene ends were 2 bases for V and 4 bases for J; bases not matched to a gene: 9. There are 17 residues in the CDR3. Germline CDR1 reads ENHRY; CDR2 reads SYGVKD. In nucleotides, the CDR3 is TGTGCCATCAGTGAGGGTCAGTCGGGGGGGATCACCGGGGAGCTGTTTTTT. It specifies CAISEGQSGGITGELFF.

The chain carries TRBV30 and TRBJ1-2, with 8 bases identical to TRBD1. V gave up 3 bases and J gave up 1 base; unmatched junction bases: 10. The CDR3 covers 16 residues. The V gene's germline CDR1 is GTSNPN and CDR2 SVGIG (reference sequence). CDR3 loop: CAWRRGQGPVNYGYTF. The CDR3 DNA follows: TGTGCCTGGAGACGAGGACAGGGCCCGGTTAACTATGGCTACACCTTC.

V usage is TRBV3-1 (or the pseudogene TRBV3-2) and J usage is TRBJ2-5, with TRBD2 matching 9 bases. This CDR3 is 18 amino acids long. V lost 0 bases and J lost 3; bases outside the gene matches: 11. Germline V CDR1 and CDR2: LGHDT, YNNKEL (reference sequence). Here the CDR3 DNA reads TGTGCCAGCAGCCAAGACGCGGGCGGGGGGGCCTTTAAAGAGACCCAGTACTTC. Its protein is CASSQDAGGGAFKETQYF.

For the CDR3, the DNA is TGTGCCAGCAGCGAGGGACAGGGAACGGCCTACGAGCAGTACTTC. Amino acid sequence: CASSEGQGTAYEQYF. J is TRBJ2-7 and V is TRBV7-3; 9 nucleotides agree with TRBD1. The CDR3 has 15 residues. Trimming cost V 5 bases and J 2 bases; bases outside gene matches: 7. The germline V gene has CDR1 SGHTA and CDR2 FQGTGA.

The CDR3 DNA is TGTGCCAGCACGGGGAGGGGAGACTACGAGCAGTACTTC. It is translated as CASTGRGDYEQYF. The V gene is TRBV2, the J gene TRBJ2-7; TRBD2 agrees at 7 bases. CDR1 is SNHLY and CDR2 is FYNNEI in the germline V gene. This CDR3 comprises 13 residues. The V segment lost 7 bases and the J segment 3 bases; nucleotides outside the gene matches: 6.

The gene calls are TRBV27 and TRBJ2-7, with D perhaps TRBD1 (6 bases). Trimming took off 3 bases at V and 4 bases at J, with 13 bases between the two ends. This CDR3 has 14 amino acids. Germline assignment: CDR1 MNHEY and CDR2 SMNVEV (reference sequence). The chain's CDR3 is CASSFGTPSYEQYF. The CDR3 DNA is TGTGCCAGCAGTTTCGGGACACCTTCTTACGAGCAGTACTTC.

This rearrangement joins TRBV28 to TRBJ1-1, with 8 bases fitting TRBD1. The CDR3 length is 14 residues. In germline, CDR1 is MDHEN, CDR2 SYDVKM. J was trimmed by 2 bases and V by 4 bases; bases with no gene match: 3. DNA for the CDR3: TGTGCCAGCAGTTCAGGACAGGGAAACACTGAAGCTTTCTTT. Protein product: CASSSGQGNTEAFF.

The rearrangement links TRBV5-1 to TRBJ2-7, with D tentatively TRBD1 (5 bases). Germline CDR1 is SGHRS and CDR2 is YFSETQ. The CDR3 length is 14 residues. Trimming stripped 0 bases from V and 2 bases from J, with 9 bases between. The CDR3 DNA sequence: TGCGCCAGCAGCTTGGACCAGGGTGCCTACGAGCAGTACTTC. Amino acids: CASSLDQGAYEQYF.

The chain employs TRBV3-1 (or the pseudogene TRBV3-2) and TRBJ2-5; 9 positions agree with TRBD1. Per the germline V gene, CDR1 is LGHDT and CDR2 is YNNKEL (reference sequence). The V and J ends lost 2 bases and 5 bases, in that order; junction bases with no gene match: 15. The CDR3 is 18 amino acids. The CDR3 sequence is CASSQIRDGTGFLETQYF. In DNA form, the CDR3 reads TGTGCCAGCAGCCAAATAAGGGATGGGACAGGGTTTCTCGAGACCCAGTACTTC.

Turning to this clone: Other nucleotide sequences from this sample produce the same CDR3. The chain employs TRBV12-3 or TRBV12-4 and TRBJ2-7; D may be TRBD1 (6 bases). This CDR3 region has 11 residues. The V and J ends lost 3 bases and 7 bases respectively, with 7 bases between them. CDR3 protein: CASSFRGEQYF. For the CDR3, the DNA is TGTGCCAGCAGTTTTAGGGGGGAGCAGTACTTC.

V usage is TRBV27 and J usage is TRBJ2-7; TRBD1 might be the D (6 bases). Germline CDR1 and CDR2: MNHEY and SMNVEV (reference sequence). The CDR3 runs to 16 residues. Trimming took 5 bases from V and 1 from J, leaving 18 bases between them. The CDR3 bases are TGTGCCAGCAGTCCGAGCCTAGGACAGAATTCCTACGAGCAGTACTTC. Translating gives CASSPSLGQNSYEQYF.

J is TRBJ1-5 and V is TRBV6-5, with D possibly being TRBD1 (6 bases). Looked up from germline, CDR1 is MNHEY and CDR2 is SVGAGI. This CDR3 comprises 13 residues. With 6 bases removed from V and 2 bases from J, the gap between germline ends came to 8 bases. Here the CDR3 DNA reads TGTGCCAGCAGCAGACAGGGCAATCAGCCCCAGCATTTT. Translated: CASSRQGNQPQHF.

This clone was seen a single time. The rearrangement links TRBV30 to TRBJ1-3; D is possibly TRBD1 (6 bases). The germline gives CDR1 GTSNPN, CDR2 SVGIG (reference sequence). Trimming stripped 6 bases from V and 3 bases from J, with 15 bases between. This CDR3 is built from 14 residues. Here the CDR3 DNA reads TGTGCCTGCCCAAGGGGGGGGAATGGAAACACCATATATTTT. Residues: CACPRGGNGNTIYF.

This clone was found once. The chain employs TRBV9 and TRBJ1-1, with D hard to call. Germline-derived CDR1 and CDR2 are SGDLS and YYNGEE. This CDR3 is 16 amino acids long. Trimming took 4 bases from V and 0 from J, leaving 16 bases between them. CDR3 protein: CASSPPLGGMNTEAFF. The CDR3 nucleotides are TGTGCCAGCAGCCCCCCGCTGGGCGGGATGAACACTGAAGCTTTCTTT.

The chain is built from TRBV7-2 and TRBJ1-5, with 10 nucleotides matching TRBD1. Germline-derived CDR1 and CDR2 are SGHTA and FQGNSA. Trimming took 3 bases from V and 6 from J; bases not matched to a gene: 5. The CDR3 extends over 15 amino acids. CDR3 residues: CASSFGDRGSQPQHF. The CDR3, as DNA: TGTGCCAGCAGCTTTGGGGACAGGGGTAGTCAGCCCCAGCATTTT. The full variable domain, its missing parts supplied by reference TRBV7-2 and TRBJ1-5, is GAGVSQSPSNKVTEKGKDVELRCDPISGHTALYWYRQSLGQGLEFLIYFQGNSAPDKSGLPSDRFSAERTGGSVSTLTIQRTQQEDSAVYLCASSFGDRGSQPQHFGDGTRLSIL.

This clone turned up a few times. The V and J genes are TRBV12-3 or TRBV12-4 and TRBJ2-7; maybe TRBD1 (6 bases). The V gene lost 3 bases and the J gene lost 4 bases, with 7 bases spanning the gap. The CDR3 is 12 amino acids. This chain's CDR3 is CASSLGHYEQYF. The DNA for the CDR3 is TGTGCCAGCAGTTTGGGACATTACGAGCAGTACTTC.

This clone occurred a few times. The V and J genes are TRBV7-9 and TRBJ1-4, with D unresolved. CDR1 is SEHNR, CDR2 FQNEAQ, per germline (reference sequence). This CDR3 contains 14 residues. Trimming cost V 3 bases and J 7 bases, with 12 bases left between them. The CDR3 reads CASSLVRIGEKLFF. Here the CDR3 DNA reads TGTGCCAGCAGCTTGGTGAGGATAGGTGAAAAACTGTTTTTT.

CDR3 sequence: CASSLQGTAEAFF. CDR3 in DNA: TGTGCCAGCAGCCTACAGGGAACCGCTGAAGCTTTCTTT. This rearrangement joins TRBV5-4 to TRBJ1-1; a possible D gene is TRBD1 (6 bases). With 4 bases removed from V and 6 bases from J, the gap between germline ends came to 13 bases. This CDR3 has 13 residues. CDR1 is SGHNT, CDR2 YYREEE, per germline (reference sequence).

This clone turned up a few times. The chain couples TRBV7-9 to TRBJ1-2, with a weak D call TRBD1 (5 bases). Germline assignment: CDR1 SEHNR and CDR2 FQNEAQ (reference sequence). This CDR3 region has 15 residues. Trimming removed 5 bases from V and 8 bases from J, with 21 bases in between. The CDR3 coding sequence is TGTGCCAGCAGCGGGGGGGACTCACAAGCTTGGGGCTACACCTTC. It is translated as CASSGGDSQAWGYTF.

The gene calls are TRBV6-2 or TRBV6-3 and TRBJ1-1; no clear D gene. CDR3 length: 12 amino acids. Trimming cost V 4 bases and J 7 bases, with 10 bases left between them. Germline V lookup: CDR1 MNHEY, CDR2 SVGEGT. CDR3 DNA: TGTGCCAGCAGTTCGGTGAGGAGTGAAGCTTTCTTT. As protein: CASSSVRSEAFF.

The chain carries TRBV13 and TRBJ2-5; no clear D gene. Germline V gene sequence: CDR1 PRHDT, CDR2 FYEKMQ (reference sequence). This CDR3 region has 15 residues. Trimming removed 2 bases at V and 5 bases at J, with 15 bases between. This CDR3 reads CASSLKQSGLETQYF. The CDR3 DNA sequence: TGTGCCAGCAGCTTAAAACAGTCCGGATTGGAGACCCAGTACTTC.

The CDR3 is CASSDSSWTLFDEQFF. The CDR3 region has the DNA TGTGCCAGCAGTGACTCGAGCTGGACATTGTTCGATGAGCAGTTCTTC. V usage is TRBV6-4 and J usage is TRBJ2-1, with D perhaps matching TRBD1 (5 bases). V was shortened by 0 bases and J by 8 bases, with 17 bases between the two germline ends. The length of the CDR3 is 16 residues. Germline V CDR1 and CDR2: MRHNA, SNTAGT.

As concerns this clone: The junction does not match germline at one end; this may be a read error. Other DNA sequences of this sample code for an identical CDR3. This chain connects TRBV12-3 or TRBV12-4 to TRBJ2-7; tentatively, D is TRBD1 (6 bases). CDR3 length: 13 residues. CDR3: CASSLGHSYEQYF. CDR3 sequence (DNA): TGTGCCAGCAGTTTGGGACATTCCTACGAGCAATACTTC.

V gene TRBV7-8 combines with J gene TRBJ1-1; 7 nucleotides match TRBD1. CDR1 is SGHVS and CDR2 is FQNEAQ in the germline V gene. The CDR3 totals 18 residues. Trimming took 2 bases from V and 0 from J; bases not matched to a gene: 12. As DNA, the CDR3 is TGTGCCAGCAGCTTAAGGGAAACCAGGGACAGATTGAACACTGAAGCTTTCTTT. Translated: CASSLRETRDRLNTEAFF.

Written as DNA, the CDR3 is TGTGCCAGCAGTGGTCTCGGGAGCGGGGGGACTAGCCAAAACATTCAGTACTTC. The encoded protein is CASSGLGSGGTSQNIQYF. The chain combines TRBV2 with TRBJ2-4, with 9 bases lining up with TRBD2. V shed 4 bases and J 5 bases; nucleotides not matched to a gene: 15. This CDR3 region has 18 residues. The V gene's germline CDR1 is SNHLY and CDR2 FYNNEI. Using reference TRBV2 and TRBJ2-4 for the parts outside the CDR3, the full variable domain is EPEVTQTPSHQVTQMGQEVILRCVPISNHLYFYWYRQILGQKVEFLVSFYNNEISEKSEIFDDQFSVERPDGSNFTLKIRSTKLEDSAMYFCASSGLGSGGTSQNIQYFGAGTRLSVL.